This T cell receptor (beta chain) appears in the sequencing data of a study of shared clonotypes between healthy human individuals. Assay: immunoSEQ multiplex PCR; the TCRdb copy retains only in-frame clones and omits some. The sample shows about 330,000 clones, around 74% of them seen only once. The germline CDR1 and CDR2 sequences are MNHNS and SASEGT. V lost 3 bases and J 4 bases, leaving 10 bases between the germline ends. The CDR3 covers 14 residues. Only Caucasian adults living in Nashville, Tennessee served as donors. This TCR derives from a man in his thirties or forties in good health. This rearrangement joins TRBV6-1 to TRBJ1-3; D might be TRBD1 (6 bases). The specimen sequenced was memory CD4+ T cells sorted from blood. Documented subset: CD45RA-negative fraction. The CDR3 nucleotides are TGTGCCAGCAGTGATCCCAGGGGAGGAAACACCATATATTTT. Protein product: CASSDPRGGNTIYF.